This T cell receptor (beta chain) emerged from a study of cytomegalovirus exposure and HLA in healthy donors. The overall study: A preliminary data release comprised tens of millions of unique TCRs obtained from HLA-typed donors. Study results and limitations: A missense variant in DCLRE1C was later tied to TCR beta V- and J-gene trimming. Being indistinguishable, some V segments were excluded, TRBV6-2 and TRBV6-3 among them. Rare TCR sequences dominated, though some public TCRs recurred in many donors.

About this clone itself: The antigen remains unidentified.

CDR3 length: 15 residues. The germline V gene encodes CDR1 SGHTS and CDR2 YDEGEE. Trimming left V 2 bases short and J 0 bases short, with 9 bases between. PCR employed 60 Vbeta and 13 Jbeta primers. Repertoires were generated with immunoSEQ multiplex PCR, while TCRdb's copy carries only in-frame clones and drops some. The profile covers around 250,000 clones, with about 90% appearing a single time and about 1.8% taken by the ten largest. The clonotype was recovered from a girl aged 2 to 9 in good health and CMV-seronegative. What was sequenced was PBMCs. The chain couples TRBV5-8 to TRBJ2-1; D is undetermined. CDR3 bases: TGTGCCAGCAGCTTCATAATTAGCTCCTACAATGAGCAGTTCTTC. This encodes CASSFIISSYNEQFF.